The 9 T cell receptor beta chains listed next were all sequenced from one sample in a study of blood T cell repertoires in COVID-19. The data were produced by immunoSEQ multiplex PCR, yet TCRdb's version contains in-frame clones alone and is incomplete. The table has about 280,000 clones, about 89% seen once. The sequenced sample consisted of peripheral blood. These receptor sequences come from a woman between 35 and 50 years old who had recovered from COVID-19.

The sample holds one count of this clone. The V and J genes are TRBV12-5 and TRBJ2-5; no reliable D call. The length of the CDR3 is 15 residues. V lost 2 bases and J lost 2, with 12 bases in between. Germline assignment: CDR1 LGHNT and CDR2 FRNRAP. CDR3 coding DNA: TGTGCTAGTGGTTTGTCTTGGAGCGTTCAAGAGACCCAGTACTTC. Protein sequence: CASGLSWSVQETQYF.

This rearrangement joins TRBV5-4 to TRBJ2-1; 7 bases match TRBD2. From germline, CDR1 is SGHNT and CDR2 YYREEE (reference sequence). CDR3 length equals 16 residues. V shed 4 bases, J shed 2 bases, and the junction held 9 bases outside the gene matches. The CDR3 protein is CASSPQLSGAYNEQFF. CDR3 DNA: TGTGCCAGCAGCCCCCAACTAAGCGGGGCCTACAATGAGCAGTTCTTC.

V is TRBV19 and J is TRBJ1-2, with unresolved D. The length of the CDR3 is 14 residues. Germline values: CDR1 LNHDA, CDR2 SQIVND (reference sequence). Trimming removed 4 bases at V and 1 base at J, with 10 bases between. CDR3 loop: CASSKRQINYGYTF. The CDR3 bases are TGTGCCAGTAGTAAGAGGCAGATTAACTATGGCTACACCTTC. Full variable domain (outside the CDR3, taken from reference TRBV19 and TRBJ1-2): DGGITQSPKYLFRKEGQNVTLSCEQNLNHDAMYWYRQDPGQGLRLIYYSQIVNDFQKGDIAEGYSVSREKKESFPLTVTSAQKNPTAFYLCASSKRQINYGYTFGSGTRLTVV.

This clone appeared once. The V and J genes are TRBV14 and TRBJ2-7, with D maybe TRBD2 (6 bases). From germline, CDR1 is SGHDN and CDR2 FVKESK. The CDR3 length is 17 residues. V was cut by 0 bases and J by 3 bases, with 18 bases left in between. The CDR3 nucleotides read TGTGCCAGCAGCCAAGATGCGGGGACGGCTAATTTCTACGAGCAGTACTTC. Translation gives CASSQDAGTANFYEQYF.

The chain joins TRBV4-1 to TRBJ2-7; D is unresolved. The V end lost 0 bases, the J end lost 6 bases, and 21 bases lay between the germline ends. Germline assignment: CDR1 MGHRA and CDR2 YSYEKL. The CDR3 is 17 amino acids. The CDR3 coding sequence is TGCGCCAGCAGCCAAGATGAGTTCCTAGAGCGCTCCCCCGAGCAGTACTTC. Protein product: CASSQDEFLERSPEQYF.

The V gene is TRBV28, the J gene TRBJ2-1; 8 bases match TRBD2. The CDR3 spans 14 residues. Germline lookup yields CDR1 MDHEN and CDR2 SYDVKM. The J segment lost 7 bases and the V segment lost 8 bases, leaving 10 bases of the junction unmatched. The CDR3 protein is CASRRERELNEQFF. The DNA of the CDR3 is TGTGCCAGCCGCCGGGAGCGGGAGTTGAATGAGCAGTTCTTC.

The table lists this clone with a few counts. J is TRBJ2-1 and V is TRBV5-5; 8 bases agree with TRBD2. From germline, CDR1 is SGHKS and CDR2 YYEKEE (reference sequence). Trimming removed 0 bases from V and 9 bases from J; junction bases left unmatched: 8. The CDR3 consists of 15 residues. CDR3 DNA sequence: TGTGCCAGCAGCTTGGCCCCAGCGGGAGTTACTGAGCAGTTCTTC. Its translation: CASSLAPAGVTEQFF. Together with reference TRBV5-5 and TRBJ2-1, the CDR3 gives the full variable domain: DAGVTQSPTHLIKTRGQQVTLRCSPISGHKSVSWYQQVLGQGPQFIFQYYEKEERGRGNFPDRFSARQFPNYSSELNVNALLLGDSALYLCASSLAPAGVTEQFFGPGTRLTVL.

This clone is a singleton in its sample. The chain has TRBV14 and TRBJ2-5; possible D gene TRBD1, 6 bases. V lost 4 bases, J lost 4 bases, and 16 bases lay in between. The CDR3 runs to 15 residues. Germline loops: CDR1 SGHDN, CDR2 FVKESK. Here the CDR3 DNA reads TGTGCCAGCAGCCTCCGGGACACCCGGCGAGAGACCCAGTACTTC. Its protein is CASSLRDTRRETQYF.

The V and J genes are TRBV6-5 and TRBJ2-7, with D perhaps TRBD1 (6 bases). The CDR3 covers 16 residues. Germline CDR1 MNHEY, CDR2 SVGAGI. Trimming took off 3 bases at V and 5 bases at J, with 20 bases between the two ends. The CDR3 reads CASSYGSSQGLHEQYF. The DNA of the CDR3 is TGTGCCAGCAGTTATGGGTCAAGTCAGGGGCTCCACGAGCAGTACTTC.